The rows below give T cell receptor beta chains drawn from one sample of a study of CD8+CD57+ T cells in acquired aplastic anemia. Each CDR3 protein gets one entry after TCRdb re-called the reads with MiXCR. The sample has hundreds of thousands of distinct CDR3 sequences, under 50% seen once. Sequencing input: sorted CD4+, CD8+, or CD8+CD57+ T cells (not recorded which) from PBMCs. The source is a human donor with aplastic anemia. Both conserved end residues are part of each CDR3. The order of the fields is J gene, D gene, V gene, clone size, CDR3 DNA, CDR3 protein. A D gene is named only where the DNA matches it firmly. Clone size appears in some rows only: once, few, many, or a class for an expanded clone.

>TRBJ1-4|TRBD1|TRBV19|NA
TGTGCCAGCAGAGGACAGGTTGCAACTAATGAAAAACTGTTTTTT
CASRGQVATNEKLFF
>TRBJ1-1|NA|TRBV20-1|few
TGCAGTGCCCTAGTCCCCGGGTCGAACACTGAAGCTTTCTTT
CSALVPGSNTEAFF
>TRBJ1-5|NA|TRBV24-1|once
TGTGCCACCAGTGGATCAGGGAACAGCAATCAGCCCCAGCATTTT
CATSGSGNSNQPQHF
>TRBJ2-5|NA|TRBV5-6|NA
TGTGCCAGCAGCTTGGCGGCTGACCAGTACTTC
CASSLAADQYF
>TRBJ1-2|TRBD1|TRBV20-1|NA
TGCAGTGCTAGAGAAACAGGGACAGGGGCCCATGGCTACACCTTC
CSARETGTGAHGYTF
>TRBJ1-5|NA|TRBV20-1|NA
TGCAGTGCTAGAAACCCGGGACATAAAAGCAATCAGCCCCAGCATTTT
CSARNPGHKSNQPQHF
>TRBJ2-7|NA|TRBV7-9|many
TGTGCCAGCAGCTTAGAAGACAGGAGCTCCTACGAGCAGTACTTC
CASSLEDRSSYEQYF
>TRBJ1-5|NA|TRBV19|many
TGTGCCAGTAGTATAGTAGAGGGCATTCCCCGGCCCCAGCATTTT
CASSIVEGIPRPQHF
>TRBJ2-2|TRBD1|TRBV28|few
TGTGCCAGCAGAGACAGGGACCCCGGGGAGCTGTTTTTT
CASRDRDPGELFF
>TRBJ2-5|TRBD1|TRBV19|NA
TGTGCCAGTAGTGGGCCAGGGGGTGTGGAGACCCAGTACTTC
CASSGPGGVETQYF
>TRBJ1-1|NA|TRBV29-1|NA
TGCAGCGTACGACAGAAGAACACTGAAGCTTTCTTT
CSVRQKNTEAFF